The 21 T cell receptor beta chains below come from one sample, sequenced in a study of blood T cell repertoires in COVID-19. Repertoires were generated with immunoSEQ multiplex PCR, while TCRdb's copy carries only in-frame clones and drops some. Of under 350,000 clones in the sample, roughly 85% were seen once. Sequenced: peripheral blood. The source is a human donor in a cohort sampled during active COVID-19.

This rearrangement joins TRBV19 to TRBJ2-3; 7 bases are shared with TRBD1. Germline V gives CDR1 LNHDA, CDR2 SQIVND (reference sequence). The CDR3 contains 16 residues. Trimming took 6 bases from V and 2 from J; bases not matched to a gene: 11. The CDR3 spells CASSTHGTANTDTQYF. The CDR3 nucleotides are TGTGCCAGTAGCACCCACGGGACAGCGAACACAGATACGCAGTATTTT.

The chain has TRBV6-1 and TRBJ2-6; D gene ambiguous. V was shortened by 2 bases and J by 0 bases, with 17 bases between the two germline ends. The germline V gene encodes CDR1 MNHNS and CDR2 SASEGT. The CDR3 runs 19 residues. The CDR3 loop reads CASSEHPRQINSGANVLTF. The DNA of the CDR3 is TGTGCCAGCAGTGAACATCCTAGGCAGATCAACTCTGGGGCCAACGTCCTGACTTTC.

The chain is built from TRBV5-6 and TRBJ1-1; the D is unclear. The CDR3 has 13 residues. Germline values: CDR1 SGHDT, CDR2 YYEEEE. V was shortened by 0 bases and J by 3 bases, with 6 bases between the two germline ends. CDR3 sequence: CASSLAGDTEAFF. DNA for the CDR3: TGTGCCAGCAGCTTGGCCGGGGACACTGAAGCTTTCTTT.

The gene calls are TRBV7-9 and TRBJ2-7; TRBD2 aligns across 10 bases. With 5 bases clipped from V and 7 bases from J, the junction kept 11 bases outside the gene matches. This CDR3 region has 15 residues. Germline loops: CDR1 SEHNR, CDR2 FQNEAQ (reference sequence). The CDR3, as DNA: TGTGCCAGCAGCCCAAGGAGCGGGGGGGCCTGGGAGCAGTACTTC. Its protein is CASSPRSGGAWEQYF.

This clone appeared a few times. V is TRBV20-1 and J is TRBJ1-5, with D possibly TRBD1 on 5 matching bases. The CDR3 extends over 10 amino acids. V lost 6 bases to trimming and J lost 8 bases, with 8 bases between them. The germline gives CDR1 DFQATT, CDR2 SNEGSKA (reference sequence). In DNA, the CDR3 is TGCAGTGCGGGGGAGGAGCCCCAGCATTTT. Residues: CSAGEEPQHF.

This chain's CDR3 is CASRTGFEGEAFF. CDR3 in DNA: TGTGCCAGCAGGACAGGGTTTGAAGGTGAAGCTTTCTTT. V and J are TRBV6-5 and TRBJ1-1; 7 bases map to TRBD1. The V segment lost 6 bases and the J segment 7 bases; nucleotides outside the gene matches: 8. The length of the CDR3 is 13 residues. The germline V gene encodes CDR1 MNHEY and CDR2 SVGAGI.

This sequence joins TRBV30 and TRBJ1-2; D gene uncertain. Trimming pared 0 bases from V and 4 bases from J, leaving 6 bases between. This CDR3 comprises 12 residues. From germline, CDR1 is GTSNPN and CDR2 SVGIG (reference sequence). In nucleotides, the CDR3 is TGTGCCTGGAGTGTAACTCCCTATGGCTACACCTTC. It yields the protein CAWSVTPYGYTF.

The CDR3 region is CASRVAGGRYEQYF. CDR3 sequence (DNA): TGCGCCAGCAGAGTAGCGGGGGGGAGGTACGAGCAGTACTTC. This chain uses TRBV10-2 with TRBJ2-7; 11 bases line up with TRBD2. This CDR3 has 14 residues. Trimming removed 6 bases from V and 4 bases from J; junction bases left unmatched: 5. Germline V gene sequence: CDR1 WSHSY, CDR2 SAAADI.

The gene calls are TRBV27 and TRBJ2-1; 8 bases fit TRBD1. Germline CDR1 MNHEY, CDR2 SMNVEV (reference sequence). The CDR3 has 14 amino acids. With 3 bases clipped from V and 2 bases from J, the junction kept 0 bases outside the gene matches. CDR3 sequence (DNA): TGTGCCAGCAGTTTGGGACAGGCCTACAATGAGCAGTTCTTC. It is translated as CASSLGQAYNEQFF.

V gene TRBV2 combines with J gene TRBJ2-7; a weak D match, TRBD1 (5 bases). This CDR3 comprises 12 residues. Trimming removed 6 bases at V and 4 bases at J, with 10 bases between. From germline, CDR1 is SNHLY and CDR2 FYNNEI. For the CDR3, the DNA is TGTGCCAGCAGGGCAGGGTTTTACGAGCAGTACTTC. This translates into CASRAGFYEQYF.

This chain uses TRBV18 with TRBJ2-7; TRBD1 matches at 7 bases. Germline loops: CDR1 KGHSH, CDR2 LQKENI. This CDR3 contains 13 residues. The junction had 3 bases not matched to a gene; V was cut back by 4 bases and J by 3 bases. CDR3 sequence: CASSRDRDYEQYF. CDR3 sequence (DNA): TGTGCCAGCTCACGGGACAGAGACTACGAGCAGTACTTC. The whole variable domain, filled in from reference TRBV18 and TRBJ2-7, reads NAGVMQNPRHLVRRRGQEARLRCSPMKGHSHVYWYRQLPEEGLKFMVYLQKENIIDESGMPKERFSAEFPKEGPSILRIQQVVRGDSAAYFCASSRDRDYEQYFGPGTRLTVT.

This chain joins TRBV24-1 and TRBJ2-7, with TRBD1 matching 10 bases. Germline-derived CDR1 and CDR2 are KGHDR and SFDVKD. This CDR3 region has 17 residues. Trimming removed 4 bases from V and 4 bases from J; junction bases left unmatched: 12. The CDR3 here is CATSETNPGQGNYEQYF. CDR3 bases: TGTGCCACCAGTGAAACCAACCCGGGACAGGGGAATTACGAGCAGTACTTC.

The V gene is TRBV19, the J gene TRBJ2-7; 8 bases line up with TRBD1. Per the germline V gene, CDR1 is LNHDA and CDR2 is SQIVND (reference sequence). The CDR3 is 13 amino acids. J lost 5 bases, V lost 1 base, and 1 base had no gene match. CDR3 sequence (DNA): TGTGCCAGTAGTATAGGGACAGGGAACGAGCAGTACTTC. As protein: CASSIGTGNEQYF.

The J gene is TRBJ2-1, the V gene TRBV7-8; 12 positions match TRBD1. There are 16 residues in the CDR3. With 6 bases clipped from V and 7 bases from J, the junction kept 10 bases outside the gene matches. CDR1 and CDR2 from the germline V gene are SGHVS and FQNEAQ. In DNA, the CDR3 is TGTGCCAGCAGAGTACTACCGGGACAGGGGGCGAATGAGCAGTTCTTC. Its protein product is CASRVLPGQGANEQFF.

This clone was seen a few times. The V and J genes are TRBV12-3 or TRBV12-4 and TRBJ2-7; 11 nucleotides match TRBD1. This CDR3 is built from 13 residues. V shed 4 bases and J 7 bases; nucleotides not matched to a gene: 3. In DNA form, the CDR3 reads TGTGCCAGCAGTTACCGGGACAGGGGGGAGCAGTACTTC. It codes for CASSYRDRGEQYF.

This chain links TRBV6-5 with TRBJ1-5; D is uncertain. The CDR3 contains 13 residues. The germline V gene has CDR1 MNHEY and CDR2 SVGAGI. V was trimmed by 5 bases and J by 0 bases, leaving 5 bases between them. As DNA, the CDR3 is TGTGCCAGCAGTCAGAATAGCAATCAGCCCCAGCATTTT. This gives the protein CASSQNSNQPQHF.

V usage is TRBV30 and J usage is TRBJ2-3; a weak D match, TRBD1 (5 bases). V lost 2 bases to trimming and J lost 3 bases, with 9 bases between them. CDR1 and CDR2 from the germline V gene are GTSNPN and SVGIG (reference sequence). The CDR3 contains 13 residues. This CDR3 reads CAWSRGLTDTQYF. CDR3 nucleotide sequence: TGTGCCTGGAGTAGGGGTCTGACAGATACGCAGTATTTT. Combining the CDR3 with reference TRBV30 and TRBJ2-3 gives the whole variable domain SQTIHQWPATLVQPVGSPLSLECTVEGTSNPNLYWYRQAAGRGLQLLFYSVGIGQISSEVPQNLSASRPQDRQFILSSKKLLLSDSGFYLCAWSRGLTDTQYFGPGTRLTVL.

The rearrangement uses TRBV24-1 and TRBJ2-1, with 7 bases fitting TRBD1. Germline loops: CDR1 KGHDR, CDR2 SFDVKD. The CDR3 contains 16 residues. J was trimmed by 6 bases and V by 4 bases; bases with no gene match: 11. CDR3 DNA sequence: TGTGCCACCAGTGACCCTCAGGGGGATGTGGGCAATGAGCAGTTCTTC. Residues: CATSDPQGDVGNEQFF.

This sequence joins TRBV10-3 and TRBJ2-1; 14 bases match TRBD2. After removal of 10 bases from V and 13 bases from J, the junction contained 9 bases not matched to a gene. Germline V CDR1 and CDR2: ENHRY, SYGVKD. The CDR3 loop spans 13 amino acids. The CDR3 coding sequence is TGTGCCACCCTAGGGACTAGCGGGGGTCTTCAGTTCTTC. Translating it yields CATLGTSGGLQFF.

CDR3 in amino acids: CASSWAGEQYF. The DNA of the CDR3 is TGTGCCAGCAGTTGGGCAGGCGAGCAGTACTTC. The chain joins TRBV6-5 to TRBJ2-7, with unresolved D. CDR1 and CDR2 from the germline V gene are MNHEY and SVGAGI. Trimming shortened V by 4 bases and J by 6 bases, and 7 bases separated the two germline ends. The CDR3 has 11 amino acids.

The chain carries TRBV5-1 and TRBJ1-4; no clear D. The CDR3 is 16 amino acids. Germline V lookup: CDR1 SGHRS, CDR2 YFSETQ. V was trimmed by 0 bases and J by 6 bases, leaving 15 bases between them. CDR3 loop: CASSLEGGRSYEKLFF. The CDR3 DNA is TGCGCCAGCAGCTTGGAAGGAGGGCGCTCTTATGAAAAACTGTTTTTT.